The sequence of this TCR beta chain was determined in a study of regulatory T cells in long-lasting Graves disease. This clonotype was counted at least ten times. What it recognizes is unknown. Findings of the study overall: Persistent patients had a count of shared public clonotypes (2,741) that exceeded that of new patients (around 910).

The time point denotes: newly diagnosed GD, antithyroid drugs for less than 3 months. Extracted PBMC RNA gave rise to the TCR library. Investigators prepared the TCR beta libraries by applying iRepertoire HTBI primers and Arm-PCR of CDR3 regions. From the multiplex PCR reads, TCRdb called clonotypes with MiXCR, one entry per CDR3 protein. The table includes roughly 500,000 distinct CDR3 sequences, approximately 15% detected once. CDR1 is MNHNS, CDR2 SASEGT, per germline. The CDR3 consists of 13 residues. The V and J ends lost 5 bases and 8 bases, in that order; junction bases with no gene match: 5. These records were also assigned to another study, of T cells in Graves' hyperthyroidism and ophthalmopathy. That paper states: With the HTBI primer set, the TCR CDR3 went through a first round of RT-PCR.

This receptor was taken from a man aged 25 to 45 with Graves disease. The specimen was peripheral blood mononuclear cells (PBMCs), collected at new diagnosis, from a patient treated with antithyroid drugs. The chain uses TRBV6-1 and TRBJ1-4; 7 nucleotides match TRBD1. The chain's CDR3 is CASSLQGVEKLFF. The DNA for the CDR3 is TGTGCCAGCAGTCTGCAGGGGGTCGAAAAACTGTTTTTT.